Presented here are 27 T cell receptor beta chains from one specimen sequenced in a study of shared clonotypes between healthy human individuals. The assay was immunoSEQ multiplex PCR, and TCRdb's table has in-frame clones only and misses some. The sample has about 95,000 clones, less than 80% seen once; the top ten hold less than 50%. The sequenced sample was memory CD8+ T cells sorted from blood. Subset here: CD45RO+ cells pooled with CCR7-negative TemRA cells. The source is a young man in good health.

This clone was counted between two and nine times. The chain has TRBV6-5 and TRBJ2-2; D tentatively reads TRBD1 or TRBD2 (5 bases each). Germline V gene data show CDR1 as MNHEY and CDR2 as SVGAGI. Trimming took off 4 bases at V and 5 bases at J, with 5 bases between the two ends. This CDR3 region has 12 residues. In nucleotides, the CDR3 is TGTGCCAGCAGTTGGGGGACCGGGGAGCTGTTTTTT. Amino acids: CASSWGTGELFF.

V is TRBV9 and J is TRBJ1-1; possible D gene TRBD1, 5 bases. Germline V gene lookup returns CDR1 SGDLS and CDR2 YYNGEE. V shed 3 bases and J shed 7 bases, with 16 bases lying between them. The CDR3 totals 14 residues. CDR3 loop: CASSAMDQGSEAFF. The CDR3 bases are TGTGCCAGCAGCGCAATGGACCAGGGAAGTGAAGCTTTCTTT.

This clone was counted once. The rearrangement joins TRBV4-1 to TRBJ2-7; 12 bases fit TRBD2. Germline V lookup: CDR1 MGHRA, CDR2 YSYEKL. V lost 4 bases to trimming and J lost 1 base; unmatched junction nucleotides: 8. The CDR3 totals 17 residues. For the CDR3, the DNA is TGCGCCAGCAGCCGATCGACCGGGACTAGCGGGTCCTACGAGCAGTACTTC. It specifies CASSRSTGTSGSYEQYF.

This clone was recorded many times. J is TRBJ2-6 and V is TRBV27; tentatively, D is TRBD2 (6 bases). Germline CDR1 MNHEY, CDR2 SMNVEV (reference sequence). The V end was cut by 3 bases, the J end by 0 bases, with 9 bases between. The CDR3 spans 16 residues. The chain's CDR3 is CASSLVGGSGANVLTF. Written as DNA, the CDR3 is TGTGCCAGCAGTTTGGTCGGGGGCTCTGGGGCCAACGTCCTGACTTTC.

The V and J genes are TRBV4-1 and TRBJ2-1; 9 nucleotides match TRBD2. Germline loops: CDR1 MGHRA, CDR2 YSYEKL. V dropped 1 base and J dropped 7; count of bases not matched to a gene: 8. This CDR3 has 16 residues. The CDR3 sequence: CASSQVPGLALNEQFF. The CDR3 nucleotides are TGCGCCAGCAGCCAAGTGCCCGGACTAGCGTTGAATGAGCAGTTCTTC.

The chain is built from TRBV13 and TRBJ2-7; 7 bases fit TRBD1. This CDR3 has 15 residues. Germline assignment: CDR1 PRHDT and CDR2 FYEKMQ (reference sequence). V dropped 5 bases and J dropped 5; count of bases not matched to a gene: 12. Written as DNA, the CDR3 is TGTGCCAGCAGCCGAAACAGGGGCGCTGGTCACGAGCAGTACTTC. It is translated as CASSRNRGAGHEQYF. Combining the CDR3 with reference TRBV13 and TRBJ2-7 gives the whole variable domain AAGVIQSPRHLIKEKRETATLKCYPIPRHDTVYWYQQGPGQDPQFLISFYEKMQSDKGSIPDRFSAQQFSDYHSELNMSSLELGDSALYFCASSRNRGAGHEQYFGPGTRLTVT.

Comments on this clone: The likely explanation is a read error, given a far larger clone one base away. The chain is built from TRBV4-3 and TRBJ2-7; D is unresolved. Germline V gene data show CDR1 as LGHNA and CDR2 as YSLEER. V lost 0 bases and J lost 3, with 12 bases in between. CDR3 length equals 15 residues. The CDR3 bases are TGCGCCAGCAGCCAAGATCAGAGCAGAGTCTACGAGCAGTACTTC. Translation: CASSQDQSRVYEQYF.

The V and J genes are TRBV11-2 and TRBJ2-7, with 7 positions matching TRBD2. CDR3 length: 17 residues. Germline-derived CDR1 and CDR2 are SGHAT and FQNNGV. The V and J ends lost 0 bases and 0 bases, in that order; junction bases with no gene match: 8. DNA for the CDR3: TGTGCCAGCAGCTTAGATTCGCTAGCGGCCAACTCCTACGAGCAGTACTTC. This codes for CASSLDSLAANSYEQYF.

The chain carries TRBV9 and TRBJ2-2; 10 nucleotides align to TRBD2. The CDR3 spans 19 residues. The germline gives CDR1 SGDLS, CDR2 YYNGEE. Losses at the gene ends were 3 bases for V and 5 bases for J; bases not matched to a gene: 16. The CDR3 sequence is CASSGGASGRVLRTGELFF. The DNA for the CDR3 is TGTGCCAGCAGCGGAGGGGCTAGCGGGAGAGTATTGAGGACCGGGGAGCTGTTTTTT.

The V and J genes are TRBV28 and TRBJ2-1; D is undetermined. Germline V CDR1 and CDR2: MDHEN, SYDVKM. CDR3 length: 14 amino acids. Deletions cut 5 bases from V and 0 bases from J, with 8 bases between. The CDR3 here is CASSAVSSYNEQFF. As DNA, the CDR3 is TGTGCCAGCAGTGCCGTAAGCTCCTACAATGAGCAGTTCTTC.

The genes are TRBV6-5 and TRBJ2-7; 9 nucleotides match TRBD1. V trimming: 0 bases; J trimming: 3 bases; junction bases outside the gene matches: 3. This CDR3 contains 15 residues. Germline-derived CDR1 and CDR2 are MNHEY and SVGAGI. CDR3 bases: TGTGCCAGCAGTTACTCGGGACAGGGTTTCTACGAGCAGTACTTC. It encodes CASSYSGQGFYEQYF.

The chain employs TRBV19 and TRBJ2-7; perhaps D is TRBD1 or TRBD2 (5 bases each). V was trimmed by 5 bases and J by 2 bases, leaving 16 bases between them. Germline values: CDR1 LNHDA, CDR2 SQIVND (reference sequence). This CDR3 has 15 amino acids. The CDR3 loop is CASSGSRDQPYEQYF. CDR3 nucleotides: TGTGCCAGTAGTGGAAGCCGGGACCAACCCTACGAGCAGTACTTC.

This clone turned up a few times. The chain employs TRBV4-2 and TRBJ2-5, with D possibly being TRBD2 (6 bases). V was cut by 0 bases and J by 7 bases, with 21 bases left in between. Germline V gives CDR1 LGHNA, CDR2 YNFKEQ. CDR3 length: 17 residues. Here the CDR3 reads CASSQDGVADESGTQYF. CDR3 DNA: TGTGCCAGCAGCCAAGATGGAGTAGCGGATGAATCTGGGACCCAGTACTTC.

V usage is TRBV11-2 and J usage is TRBJ2-2; D not resolved. The V gene lost 1 base and the J gene lost 3 bases, with 3 bases spanning the gap. Germline CDR1 SGHAT, CDR2 FQNNGV. The CDR3 sequence is 13 residues long. CDR3 amino acids: CASSLVDTGELFF. CDR3 coding DNA: TGTGCCAGCAGCTTAGTCGACACCGGGGAGCTGTTTTTT.

The rearrangement links TRBV28 to TRBJ1-5, with TRBD1 matching over 8 bases. From germline, CDR1 is MDHEN and CDR2 SYDVKM. V dropped 7 bases and J dropped 7; count of bases not matched to a gene: 12. The CDR3 totals 15 residues. The CDR3 nucleotides read TGTGCCAGCACTCGAGGGCAGGGGGCCAGACAGCCCCAGCATTTT. Translated, it gives CASTRGQGARQPQHF.

The J gene is TRBJ2-3, the V gene TRBV6-1; the match to TRBD1 covers 10 bases. Germline CDR1 reads MNHNS; CDR2 reads SASEGT. The trim removed 0 bases at V and 0 bases at J, leaving 0 bases unmatched. The CDR3 runs to 16 residues. The CDR3 region has the DNA TGTGCCAGCAGTGAAGCGACAGGGGGCAGCACAGATACGCAGTATTTT. It specifies CASSEATGGSTDTQYF.

This clone was found once. V is TRBV4-1 and J is TRBJ2-1; 8 positions match TRBD2. The CDR3 runs to 15 residues. The V gene's germline CDR1 is MGHRA and CDR2 YSYEKL. Trimming at V came to 6 bases and at J to 1 base, leaving 5 bases not matched to a gene. In nucleotides, the CDR3 is TGCGCCAGCAGACTAAAGCGGGAGTCCTACAATGAGCAGTTCTTC. Its protein is CASRLKRESYNEQFF.

The rearrangement joins TRBV5-1 to TRBJ2-5, with 8 positions matching TRBD2. Germline V gene data show CDR1 as SGHRS and CDR2 as YFSETQ. The V gene end was trimmed by 4 bases and the J gene end by 4 bases; junction bases not matched to a gene: 9. The CDR3 totals 15 residues. The CDR3 coding sequence is TGCGCCAGCAGCCCAACGACTAGCGACGGAGAGACCCAGTACTTC. It codes for CASSPTTSDGETQYF.

The chain combines TRBV9 with TRBJ2-5; D is uncertain. CDR1 SGDLS and CDR2 YYNGEE come from the germline V gene. V lost 5 bases and J lost 1, with 15 bases in between. The CDR3 contains 15 residues. CDR3 region: CASRDENEPQETQYF. The CDR3 region has the DNA TGTGCCAGCAGAGACGAGAACGAACCCCAAGAGACCCAGTACTTC.

This clone was seen once. The chain combines TRBV15 with TRBJ1-5, with D possibly TRBD1 on 6 matching bases. The CDR3 contains 16 residues. Trimming shortened V by 1 base and J by 2 bases, and 12 bases separated the two germline ends. Germline V lookup: CDR1 LNHNV, CDR2 YYDKDF (reference sequence). The CDR3 protein is CATSRGSGQRNQPQHF. For the CDR3, the DNA is TGTGCCACCAGCAGAGGCAGCGGACAGCGCAATCAGCCCCAGCATTTT.

CDR3 nucleotides: TGTGCCAGCAGTTACTCGGCGACTAGCGGCTACGAGCAGTACTTC. It is translated as CASSYSATSGYEQYF. This sequence joins TRBV6-6 and TRBJ2-7; 9 nucleotides line up with TRBD2. Germline V gene data show CDR1 as MNHNY and CDR2 as SVGAGI (reference sequence). The CDR3 has 15 amino acids. The V segment lost 0 bases and the J segment 3 bases; nucleotides outside the gene matches: 3.

This sequence joins TRBV2 and TRBJ1-1, with D uncertain. Germline V gene data show CDR1 as SNHLY and CDR2 as FYNNEI. Trimming pared 5 bases from V and 10 bases from J, leaving 14 bases between. The CDR3 is 12 residues long. CDR3 in DNA: TGTGCCAGCAGTTTCGGCACGAACCGAGCTTTCTTT. Its protein product is CASSFGTNRAFF.

The chain joins TRBV7-2 to TRBJ2-5, with D maybe TRBD2 (5 bases). This CDR3 has 13 amino acids. The germline CDR1 and CDR2 sequences are SGHTA and FQGNSA. Trimming took 5 bases from V and 7 from J, leaving 14 bases between them. The CDR3 bases are TGTGCCAGCAGCGCACTAGGTGGCGGGACCCAGTACTTC. Amino acids: CASSALGGGTQYF. The variable domain in full, with the rest retrieved from reference TRBV7-2 and TRBJ2-5, is GAGVSQSPSNKVTEKGKDVELRCDPISGHTALYWYRQSLGQGLEFLIYFQGNSAPDKSGLPSDRFSAERTGGSVSTLTIQRTQQEDSAVYLCASSALGGGTQYFGPGTRLLVL.

This chain joins TRBV28 and TRBJ2-5, with D tentatively TRBD1 (6 bases). The CDR3 extends over 14 amino acids. Trimming shortened V by 4 bases and J by 4 bases, and 13 bases separated the two germline ends. Germline CDR1 MDHEN, CDR2 SYDVKM. The CDR3: CASSSFGQIETQYF. The CDR3 DNA reads as TGTGCCAGCAGTTCCTTCGGACAGATAGAGACCCAGTACTTC. The full variable domain, completed using reference TRBV28 and TRBJ2-5, is DVKVTQSSRYLVKRTGEKVFLECVQDMDHENMFWYRQDPGLGLRLIYFSYDVKMKEKGDIPEGYSVSREKKERFSLILESASTNQTSMYLCASSSFGQIETQYFGPGTRLLVL.

This chain links TRBV14 with TRBJ2-3; unclear D gene. This CDR3 is built from 11 residues. Germline CDR1 and CDR2: SGHDN and FVKESK. Between the trimmed V and J ends, which lost 5 bases and 6 bases, there was a span of 6 bases. The CDR3, as DNA: TGTGCCAGCAGCGGGATGGATACGCAGTATTTT. Translation: CASSGMDTQYF.

V usage is TRBV7-9 and J usage is TRBJ2-7; D is perhaps TRBD2 (6 bases). Looked up from germline, CDR1 is SEHNR and CDR2 is FQNEAQ (reference sequence). The CDR3 has 16 residues. Deletions cut 5 bases from V and 2 bases from J, with 19 bases between. The CDR3 DNA is TGTGCCAGCAGCCCCAAAGGCGGGACGGACCCCTACGAGCAGTACTTC. Translation gives CASSPKGGTDPYEQYF.

This clone came up once. V gene TRBV30 combines with J gene TRBJ1-5, with D possibly being TRBD1 (5 bases). The CDR3 covers 14 residues. V was trimmed by 2 bases and J by 6 bases, leaving 14 bases between them. Per germline, CDR1 GTSNPN and CDR2 SVGIG (reference sequence). The DNA for the CDR3 is TGTGCCTGGAGTATCGGGCAGGGCGGTCAGCCCCAGCATTTT. Amino acids: CAWSIGQGGQPQHF.